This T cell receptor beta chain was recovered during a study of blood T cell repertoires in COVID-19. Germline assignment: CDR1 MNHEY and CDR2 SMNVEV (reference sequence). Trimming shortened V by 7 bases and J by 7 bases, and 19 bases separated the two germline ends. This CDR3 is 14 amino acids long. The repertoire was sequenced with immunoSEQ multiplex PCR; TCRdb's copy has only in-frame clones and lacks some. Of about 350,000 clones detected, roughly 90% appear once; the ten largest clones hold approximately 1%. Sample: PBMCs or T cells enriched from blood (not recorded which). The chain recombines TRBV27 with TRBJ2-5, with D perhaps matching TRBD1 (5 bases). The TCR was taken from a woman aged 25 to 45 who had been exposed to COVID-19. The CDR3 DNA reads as TGTGCCAGCACCCTAAGGGCAGGGATTGGGACCCAGTACTTC. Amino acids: CASTLRAGIGTQYF.